A single sample gave rise to the 13 T cell receptor beta chains below, sequenced in a study of OX40 agonist ivuxolimab in advanced cancers. Sequencing used immunoSEQ multiplex PCR; TCRdb keeps in-frame clones, though not all of them. The sample consists of around 74,000 clones, approximately 85% of them appearing once. The sequencing used CD4+ or CD8+ T cells sorted from blood, collected in a trial of the OX40 agonist ivuxolimab. The receptor source for this set is an adult with an advanced solid tumor such as melanoma, head and neck, liver or kidney cancer.

Only a few counts were recorded for this clone. V and J are TRBV29-1 and TRBJ1-1; D is ambiguous. Trimming stripped 4 bases from V and 4 bases from J, with 7 bases between. The CDR3 spans 11 residues. Germline V gene sequence: CDR1 SQVTM, CDR2 ANQGSEA. The CDR3 protein is CSVGQATEAFF. In DNA, the CDR3 is TGCAGCGTTGGACAAGCCACTGAAGCTTTCTTT.

The CDR3 protein is CASSNIPAISYNEQFF. The CDR3 coding sequence is TGTGCCAGTAGTAACATTCCAGCGATCTCCTACAATGAGCAGTTCTTC. The rearrangement links TRBV19 to TRBJ2-1; D gene ambiguous. The germline gives CDR1 LNHDA, CDR2 SQIVND (reference sequence). CDR3 size: 16 residues. Trimming stripped 4 bases from V and 0 bases from J, with 13 bases between.

The V and J genes are TRBV7-3 and TRBJ2-2; 8 bases fit TRBD1. Germline V CDR1 and CDR2: SGHTA, FQGTGA. V trimming: 5 bases; J trimming: 0 bases; junction bases outside the gene matches: 5. This CDR3 contains 16 residues. The CDR3 loop reads CASSDNRGSNTGELFF. The CDR3 coding sequence is TGTGCCAGCAGCGATAACAGGGGGTCGAACACCGGGGAGCTGTTTTTT.

This clone was detected only once. The V and J genes are TRBV6-1 and TRBJ2-7; 9 nucleotides match TRBD1. The CDR3 runs to 15 residues. Germline CDR1 and CDR2: MNHNS and SASEGT. The V and J ends lost 3 bases and 4 bases, in that order; junction bases with no gene match: 7. The CDR3 here is CASSEVGTGPYEQYF. CDR3 nucleotide sequence: TGTGCCAGCAGTGAGGTAGGGACAGGGCCTTACGAGCAGTACTTC.

This rearrangement joins TRBV19 to TRBJ2-7, with D perhaps TRBD2 (5 bases). CDR3 length: 13 residues. CDR1 and CDR2 (germline): LNHDA, SQIVND (reference sequence). V gave up 6 bases and J gave up 2 bases, with 11 bases separating them. The CDR3 reads CASRSGSAYEQYF. In nucleotides, the CDR3 is TGTGCCAGTAGGAGCGGTTCCGCCTACGAGCAGTACTTC.

This clone was counted once. The rearrangement uses TRBV19 and TRBJ1-3, with TRBD1 matching over 9 bases. The CDR3 has 19 amino acids. J gave up 0 bases and V 7 bases, and 16 bases lay outside the gene matches. Germline loops: CDR1 LNHDA, CDR2 SQIVND (reference sequence). DNA for the CDR3: TGTGCCAGTACCCTCACCGGGACAGGGCCCTCTTACTCTGGAAACACCATATATTTT. Its translation is CASTLTGTGPSYSGNTIYF.

Written as DNA, the CDR3 is TGCGCCAGCAGCCAAGTGGGGCAGGCCTATAGCAATCAGCCCCAGCATTTT. Protein product: CASSQVGQAYSNQPQHF. V and J are TRBV4-3 and TRBJ1-5; D might be TRBD1 (5 bases). The CDR3 loop spans 17 amino acids. The V and J ends lost 1 base and 0 bases respectively, with 13 bases between them. Germline V gene sequence: CDR1 LGHNA, CDR2 YSLEER.

The sample holds one count of this clone. The J gene is TRBJ2-5, the V gene TRBV6-5; unclear D gene. This CDR3 contains 13 residues. Trimming left V 8 bases short and J 1 base short, with 11 bases between. CDR1 is MNHEY, CDR2 SVGAGI, per germline. CDR3: CASRIPPQETQYF. DNA for the CDR3: TGTGCCAGCCGAATCCCCCCCCAAGAGACCCAGTACTTC.

The chain recombines TRBV19 with TRBJ2-5; D perhaps matches TRBD1 (6 bases). Germline loops: CDR1 LNHDA, CDR2 SQIVND (reference sequence). V lost 1 base to trimming and J lost 1 base, with 13 bases between them. The length of the CDR3 is 16 residues. This CDR3 is CASSIGVGQTQETQYF. In DNA form, the CDR3 reads TGTGCCAGTAGTATAGGGGTTGGACAGACCCAAGAGACCCAGTACTTC. Complete variable domain (other parts from reference TRBV19 and TRBJ2-5): DGGITQSPKYLFRKEGQNVTLSCEQNLNHDAMYWYRQDPGQGLRLIYYSQIVNDFQKGDIAEGYSVSREKKESFPLTVTSAQKNPTAFYLCASSIGVGQTQETQYFGPGTRLLVL.

V gene TRBV4-2 combines with J gene TRBJ1-6; TRBD1 might be the D (5 bases). V lost 0 bases, J lost 9 bases, and 15 bases lay in between. Germline assignment: CDR1 LGHNA and CDR2 YNFKEQ. The CDR3 has 16 residues. DNA for the CDR3: TGTGCCAGCAGCCAAGAGGGCCAGGGTATAGGTTCACCCCTCCACTTT. This sequence encodes CASSQEGQGIGSPLHF.

The chain couples TRBV30 to TRBJ1-2, with D uncertain. V lost 1 base, J lost 6 bases, and 6 bases lay in between. Germline V gene lookup returns CDR1 GTSNPN and CDR2 SVGIG (reference sequence). The CDR3 sequence is 11 residues long. The CDR3 reads CAWSAAHGYTF. CDR3 coding DNA: TGTGCCTGGAGTGCGGCTCATGGCTACACCTTC.

The gene calls are TRBV5-1 and TRBJ2-7; D may be TRBD1 (6 bases). V lost 3 bases to trimming and J lost 0 bases, with 19 bases between them. The germline V gene has CDR1 SGHRS and CDR2 YFSETQ. This CDR3 is built from 17 residues. The CDR3 is CASSYHSGQLGSYEQYF. The CDR3 DNA reads as TGCGCCAGCAGCTACCACTCAGGACAGTTAGGCTCCTACGAGCAGTACTTC.

This chain links TRBV6-5 with TRBJ2-3; no clear D. Germline lookup yields CDR1 MNHEY and CDR2 SVGAGI. The V gene lost 10 bases and the J gene lost 3 bases, with 20 bases spanning the gap. The CDR3 has 15 amino acids. CDR3 sequence reads: CATLLLGDPTDTQYF. The CDR3 DNA sequence: TGTGCCACCCTGCTGTTAGGCGACCCTACAGATACGCAGTATTTT.